This T cell receptor beta chain emerged from a study of cytomegalovirus exposure and HLA in healthy donors. General observations from the study: In all likelihood, a cluster of highly shared sequence variants was a sequencing artifact.

Germline loops: CDR1 MNHEY, CDR2 SMNVEV (reference sequence). The V end lost 6 bases, the J end lost 8 bases, and 16 bases lay between the germline ends. CDR3 length: 13 residues. The study ran its PCR with 60 Vbeta and 13 Jbeta primers. Generated by immunoSEQ multiplex PCR, the TCRdb table keeps only in-frame clones and is missing some. Of 160,000 or so clones listed, under 80% were seen once; the top ten hold around 2.3%. On this clone itself: Its specificity is not known.

The chain joins TRBV27 to TRBJ1-2; possibly TRBD1 for D (6 bases). Sequenced material: PBMCs. The receptor was isolated from a human donor in good health. The CDR3 loop reads CASRVTGRSGYTF. In DNA, the CDR3 is TGTGCCAGCAGAGTGACAGGACGCTCGGGCTACACCTTC.